This TCR beta chain emerged from a study of CD8 T cells in Susac syndrome. RNA amounts of roughly 0.45 to 1 ug underwent reverse transcription with random hexamers. Amplification of TCR beta CDR3 was carried out by immunoSEQ multiplex PCR, which covered 54 Vbeta and 13 Jbeta segments. Via MiXCR, TCRdb re-called the immunoSEQ multiplex PCR reads, giving one row per CDR3 protein. The sample gives 95,000 to 150,000 distinct CDR3 sequences, around 94% of which show up once; about 0.28% is in the top ten. V lost 1 base to trimming and J lost 1 base, with 15 bases between them. The CDR3 extends over 17 amino acids. Germline CDR1 is SEHNR and CDR2 is FQNEAQ (reference sequence). Study-wide results and caveats: In total CD8+ repertoires, 15 to 20 Susac-specific public clones were found, and CD8+ TEMRA repertoires had roughly 5. As the study acknowledged, the number of individuals in its TCR sequencing and HLA analysis was relatively small.

Of note for this clonotype: No antigen is known for it.

The sequence came from a human donor with Susac syndrome. The chain carries TRBV7-9 and TRBJ2-3, with D possibly matching TRBD2 (6 bases). The sequencing sample was made of CD8+ T cells from PBMCs. The CDR3 protein is CASSLGREAPRTDTQYF. The CDR3 DNA follows: TGTGCCAGCAGCTTAGGCAGGGAGGCCCCCCGCACAGATACGCAGTATTTT.